The rows below give T cell receptor beta chains drawn from one sample of a study of blood T cell repertoires in COVID-19. The repertoire was sequenced with immunoSEQ multiplex PCR; TCRdb's copy has only in-frame clones and lacks some. Among nearly 200,000 clones, roughly 80% were seen once, and the ten largest hold 0.95%. The sequencing input was peripheral blood. All receptors derive from a man in his fifties or sixties with COVID-19, enrolled during active disease. The CDR3 runs from the conserved cysteine through the conserved F or W. D genes are given only for firm matches. Where a row states a size, it is once, few, many or the class of an expanded clone; other rows omit it.

j_gene,v_gene,abundance,d_gene,CDR3aa,CDR3nt
TRBJ1-1,TRBV6-1,once,NA,CASSEARRNTEAFF,TGTGCCAGCAGTGAGGCTCGGAGGAACACTGAAGCTTTCTTT
TRBJ1-3,TRBV7-2,NA,NA,CASSLDMARVGNTIYF,TGTGCCAGCAGCTTAGATATGGCCAGGGTTGGAAACACCATATATTTT
TRBJ2-3,TRBV19,NA,TRBD2,CASSIGPPGLAGGTDTQYF,TGTGCCAGTAGTATTGGCCCCCCGGGACTAGCGGGAGGCACAGATACGCAGTATTTT
TRBJ2-2,TRBV5-1,NA,TRBD2,CASSDGGLVKRLFF,TGCGCCAGCAGCGACGGGGGACTAGTAAAACGGCTGTTTTTT
TRBJ1-2,TRBV7-2,NA,NA,CASSFLQGAYGYTF,TGTGCCAGCAGCTTCTTGCAGGGTGCCTATGGCTACACCTTC
TRBJ1-5,TRBV4-3,NA,NA,CASSLTREGQPQHF,TGCGCCAGCAGCCTAACCAGGGAGGGTCAGCCCCAGCATTTT
TRBJ2-6,TRBV24-1,once,NA,CATSPPWPGANVLTF,TGTGCCACCAGTCCCCCCTGGCCTGGGGCCAACGTCCTGACTTTC
TRBJ2-7,TRBV19,once,TRBD1,CASSTRQGEREQYF,TGTGCCAGTAGTACTAGACAGGGGGAACGCGAGCAGTACTTC
TRBJ1-6,TRBV6-5,NA,NA,CASSKTTGGSPLHF,TGTGCCAGCAGTAAGACAACCGGAGGTTCACCCCTCCACTTT
TRBJ2-1,TRBV6-5,NA,NA,CASITGYLGYNEQFF,TGTGCCAGCATTACAGGGTATTTAGGGTACAATGAGCAGTTCTTC
TRBJ1-1,TRBV5-5,few,NA,CASSLRQGGLYSTEAFF,TGTGCCAGCAGCTTGAGGCAGGGAGGACTGTATTCCACTGAAGCTTTCTTT
TRBJ1-4,TRBV4-1,NA,NA,CASSQASGIATNEKLFF,TGCGCCAGCAGCCAGGCCTCGGGGATCGCAACTAATGAAAAACTGTTTTTT
TRBJ1-2,TRBV28,NA,NA,CASSLGGYGYTF,TGTGCCAGCAGTTTGGGAGGCTATGGCTACACCTTC
TRBJ1-5,TRBV2,NA,NA,CASSEALRGDQPQHF,TGTGCCAGCAGTGAAGCGCTTCGAGGAGATCAGCCCCAGCATTTT
TRBJ2-7,TRBV27,NA,NA,CASSPSRDEQYF,TGTGCCAGCAGTCCCTCCCGAGACGAGCAGTACTTC
TRBJ2-5,TRBV3-1/TRBV3-2,once,NA,CASSQNSWETQYF,TGTGCCAGCAGCCAAAATAGTTGGGAGACCCAGTACTTC